This T cell receptor (beta chain) was captured in a study of a mutant IDH1 vaccine in newly diagnosed glioma. At the level of the study: Treated patients, averaging about 40 years, were 62.5% male and about 38% female. Most patients had received both radiotherapy and temozolomide, the prior options being radiotherapy, temozolomide, or both.

Study conclusions and caveats: It was over 85% of patients that developed vaccine-induced immune responses.

Clones were sequenced by immunoSEQ multiplex PCR, and TCRdb holds only the in-frame ones, with some missing. In the table there are tens of thousands of clones, more than 80% of which are singletons. Note on this clone: Antigen: not known.

Described time point: week 5, during vaccination. The investigators gave 300 ug of mutant IDH1 20-mer peptide in each vaccine dose, together with topical imiquimod. This TCR derives from a woman in her 40s with glioma. The sample in question was PBMCs, obtained from a glioma patient whose treatment included an IDH1 peptide vaccine.

The CDR3 sequence is CASSISVRGVSDTQYF. CDR3 sequence (DNA): TGCGCCAGCAGCATCAGCGTGAGGGGGGTTTCAGATACGCAGTATTTT. The chain recombines TRBV5-1 with TRBJ2-3; D is perhaps TRBD1 or TRBD2 (6 bases each). The V end lost 4 bases, the J end lost 4 bases, and 19 bases lay between the germline ends. Germline V lookup: CDR1 SGHRS, CDR2 YFSETQ. The CDR3 length is 16 residues.